Below, 25 T cell receptor beta chains from the same sample are listed, as sequenced in a study of neurological immune-mediated disorders. TCRdb reprocessed the 5' RACE reads with MiXCR, giving one entry per CDR3 protein. The sample yields about 80,000 distinct CDR3 sequences, over 4.5% seen once. The time point denotes: longitudinal time-point 2. Sequencing was done on a sample of PBMCs. Receptors were obtained from a woman in her fifties or sixties with multiple sclerosis.

As for this clonotype: At one end the junction does not follow the germline gene, possibly because of a read error. The chain recombines TRBV7-6 with TRBJ2-2, with TRBD1 identical over 8 bases. This CDR3 has 15 amino acids. CDR1 is SGHVS, CDR2 FNYEAQ, per germline. CDR3 DNA sequence: TGTGCCAACAGCGCTTGGACAGGGAACACAGGGGAGCTGTTTTTT. Protein product: CANSAWTGNTGELFF.

This clonotype came up a few times. The chain recombines TRBV7-8 with TRBJ1-2; D remains ambiguous. The CDR3 is made up of 14 amino acids. Germline-derived CDR1 and CDR2 are SGHVS and FQNEAQ. Trimming took off 5 bases at V and 1 base at J, with 11 bases between the two ends. The CDR3 nucleotides are TGTGCCAGCAGCCCGACTACAGTTAACTATGGCTACACCTTC. Amino acids: CASSPTTVNYGYTF.

This clonotype was observed many times. The chain is built from TRBV2 and TRBJ2-4, with TRBD1 identical over 7 bases. V trimming: 3 bases; J trimming: 0 bases; junction bases outside the gene matches: 5. CDR1 and CDR2 from the germline V gene are SNHLY and FYNNEI. CDR3 size: 16 residues. In DNA, the CDR3 is TGTGCCAGCAGTGATCTGGGACAGATAGCCAAAAACATTCAGTACTTC. It encodes CASSDLGQIAKNIQYF.

This clonotype was counted many times. This rearrangement joins TRBV5-1 to TRBJ2-5; a weak D match, TRBD2 (6 bases). V gave up 3 bases and J gave up 0 bases, with 15 bases separating them. The CDR3 has 16 residues. Germline loops: CDR1 SGHRS, CDR2 YFSETQ. The CDR3 DNA reads TGCGCCAGCAGCTCCGACGCCGGGAGCAACCAAGAGACCCAGTACTTC. Amino acids: CASSSDAGSNQETQYF.

This clonotype was seen repeatedly, ten times or more. V is TRBV12-3 or TRBV12-4 and J is TRBJ1-5; D not resolved. Trimming took 1 base from V and 3 from J, leaving 10 bases between them. The CDR3 consists of 15 residues. CDR3 protein: CASSLGGADNQPQHF. CDR3 in DNA: TGTGCCAGCAGTTTAGGGGGTGCCGACAATCAGCCCCAGCATTTT.

This clonotype has a count of ten or more. The chain couples TRBV4-1 to TRBJ1-6, with D unresolved. Trimming stripped 4 bases from V and 10 bases from J, with 17 bases between. The CDR3 totals 15 residues. In germline, CDR1 is MGHRA, CDR2 YSYEKL. The CDR3 protein is CASSRLGMGQSPLHF. The DNA for the CDR3 is TGCGCCAGCAGCCGGCTAGGGATGGGTCAATCACCCCTCCACTTT.

This clonotype has a count of ten or more. In DNA form, the CDR3 reads TGTGCCAGCAGGACAGGGGCCTCTGGGGCCAACGTCCTGACTTTC. Its translation is CASRTGASGANVLTF. The rearrangement uses TRBV7-9 and TRBJ2-6, with TRBD1 identical over 8 bases. The CDR3 has 15 amino acids. Germline V lookup: CDR1 SEHNR, CDR2 FQNEAQ (reference sequence). Losses at the gene ends were 6 bases for V and 0 bases for J; bases not matched to a gene: 1.

This clonotype has a count of ten or more. This chain joins TRBV10-1 and TRBJ1-1; D is uncertain. Germline CDR1 and CDR2: WNHNN and SYGVQD (reference sequence). The germline V and J ends were trimmed by 0 bases and 0 bases, with 8 bases remaining between them. The CDR3 extends over 15 amino acids. CDR3 coding DNA: TGCGCCAGCAGTGAGTCGCAACAGATGAACACTGAAGCTTTCTTT. Its translation is CASSESQQMNTEAFF.

This clonotype was counted many times. V is TRBV20-1 and J is TRBJ2-5; TRBD2 matches 9 bases. CDR3 size: 15 residues. Unmatched junction bases numbered 8, after V lost 1 base and J lost 5 bases. Germline V gives CDR1 DFQATT, CDR2 SNEGSKA (reference sequence). Here the CDR3 DNA reads TGCAGTGCTAGAGTTGCGGGGGGGCCAGAGGAGACCCAGTACTTC. It yields the protein CSARVAGGPEETQYF.

This clonotype was recorded many times. The chain joins TRBV4-1 to TRBJ2-5; D is perhaps TRBD1 (5 bases). The V gene lost 1 base and the J gene lost 5 bases, with 11 bases spanning the gap. This CDR3 contains 14 residues. Germline lookup yields CDR1 MGHRA and CDR2 YSYEKL. The CDR3: CASSQASRVETQYF. The CDR3 DNA sequence: TGCGCCAGCAGCCAAGCGAGCAGGGTGGAGACCCAGTACTTC.

The chain combines TRBV12-3 or TRBV12-4 with TRBJ1-4; D is ambiguous. The CDR3 length is 15 residues. V lost 1 base, J lost 11 bases, and 17 bases lay in between. The CDR3 DNA sequence: TGTGCCAGCAGTTTAGGAGGCGGACGGGAAGGGAAACTGTTTTTT. The encoded protein is CASSLGGGREGKLFF.

This clonotype has a count of ten or more. The rearrangement uses TRBV20-1 and TRBJ1-6; a possible D gene is TRBD1 (6 bases). The V end lost 0 bases, the J end lost 7 bases, and 16 bases lay between the germline ends. The CDR3 runs to 16 residues. The V gene's germline CDR1 is DFQATT and CDR2 SNEGSKA (reference sequence). The CDR3 loop is CSAREGSGAQNSPLHF. In nucleotides, the CDR3 is TGCAGTGCTAGAGAGGGCTCGGGGGCTCAGAATTCACCCCTCCACTTT.

This clonotype was picked up many times. The rearrangement uses TRBV3-1 and TRBJ2-7, with 8 positions matching TRBD1. J was trimmed by 7 bases and V by 4 bases; bases with no gene match: 6. Germline values: CDR1 LGHDT, CDR2 YNNKEL (reference sequence). This CDR3 has 13 residues. The CDR3 nucleotides read TGTGCCAGCAGCCCGACAGGGGCGAGGGAGCAGTACTTC. Protein: CASSPTGAREQYF.

This clonotype was recorded at least ten times. This chain connects TRBV6-6 to TRBJ1-4; D may be TRBD1 (5 bases). Germline values: CDR1 MNHNY, CDR2 SVGAGI (reference sequence). This CDR3 is 13 amino acids long. V was clipped by 5 bases and J by 4 bases, with 8 bases between them. For the CDR3, the DNA is TGTGCCAGCAGTGGGAGGGGTAATGAAAAACTGTTTTTT. It is translated as CASSGRGNEKLFF.

This clonotype was seen many times. The chain recombines TRBV5-1 with TRBJ1-1; the D gene is possibly TRBD1 (5 bases). The CDR3 is 15 residues long. Germline values: CDR1 SGHRS, CDR2 YFSETQ. V lost 2 bases to trimming and J lost 1 base, with 12 bases between them. CDR3 residues: CASSLGHLTNTEAFF. The CDR3 nucleotides read TGCGCCAGCAGCTTAGGACACCTAACGAACACTGAAGCTTTCTTT. Filled out from reference TRBV5-1 and TRBJ1-1, the complete variable domain reads KAGVTQTPRYLIKTRGQQVTLSCSPISGHRSVSWYQQTPGQGLQFLFEYFSETQRNKGNFPGRFSGRQFSNSRSEMNVSTLELGDSALYLCASSLGHLTNTEAFFGQGTRLTVV.

This clonotype was seen many times. In DNA, the CDR3 is TGTGCCACCAGCAGAGATGTGGGAAATGAGCAGTTCTTC. Translated, it gives CATSRDVGNEQFF. The chain uses TRBV15 and TRBJ2-1; unclear D gene. CDR1 LNHNV and CDR2 YYDKDF come from the germline V gene (reference sequence). Trimming removed 0 bases from V and 7 bases from J, with 7 bases in between. This CDR3 contains 13 residues.

This clonotype was detected many times. The gene calls are TRBV28 and TRBJ2-3, with 8 bases that match TRBD1. V shed 10 bases, J shed 5 bases, and the junction held 11 bases outside the gene matches. The CDR3 loop spans 14 amino acids. Looked up from germline, CDR1 is MDHEN and CDR2 is SYDVKM. In DNA form, the CDR3 reads TGTGCCACCAGAGGGGACAGGAGAGGAGATACGCAGTATTTT. Its translation is CATRGDRRGDTQYF.

This clonotype was seen at least ten times. The CDR3 sequence is CASSLEPSGGEETQYF. CDR3 nucleotide sequence: TGTGCCAGCAGCTTAGAGCCTAGCGGGGGGGAAGAGACCCAGTACTTC. The genes are TRBV7-2 and TRBJ2-5; 12 positions agree with TRBD2. Looked up from germline, CDR1 is SGHTA and CDR2 is FQGNSA. Trimming took 1 base from V and 3 from J; bases not matched to a gene: 3. The length of the CDR3 is 16 residues.

This clonotype has a count of ten or more. The chain recombines TRBV7-8 with TRBJ1-3; the D is unclear. This CDR3 has 13 amino acids. The germline V gene encodes CDR1 SGHVS and CDR2 FQNEAQ. The V end lost 1 base, the J end lost 4 bases, and 5 bases lay between the germline ends. CDR3: CASSLVSGNTIYF. The CDR3 coding sequence is TGTGCCAGCAGCTTAGTCTCCGGAAACACCATATATTTT.

This chain uses TRBV5-1 with TRBJ2-7; D gene ambiguous. Germline V gene data show CDR1 as SGHRS and CDR2 as YFSETQ. The CDR3 length is 12 residues. V lost 6 bases to trimming and J lost 2 bases, with 9 bases between them. In nucleotides, the CDR3 is TGCGCCAGCACGGCAGGACCCTACGAGCAGTACTTC. This sequence encodes CASTAGPYEQYF. The full variable domain, with the rest looked up from reference TRBV5-1 and TRBJ2-7, is KAGVTQTPRYLIKTRGQQVTLSCSPISGHRSVSWYQQTPGQGLQFLFEYFSETQRNKGNFPGRFSGRQFSNSRSEMNVSTLELGDSALYLCASTAGPYEQYFGPGTRLTVT.

This clonotype was recorded many times. The chain combines TRBV24-1 with TRBJ1-2, with D possibly TRBD1 on 5 matching bases. The CDR3 covers 14 residues. Trimming stripped 7 bases from V and 7 bases from J, with 18 bases between. Germline V gene lookup returns CDR1 KGHDR and CDR2 SFDVKD. CDR3 sequence reads: CATSASPGLAGYTF. Here the CDR3 DNA reads TGTGCCACCAGCGCCTCTCCGGGACTTGCTGGCTACACCTTC.

This clonotype has a count of ten or more. The chain combines TRBV24-1 with TRBJ2-5; possibly TRBD1 for D (5 bases). The V end lost 0 bases, the J end lost 5 bases, and 9 bases lay between the germline ends. Germline V gene data show CDR1 as KGHDR and CDR2 as SFDVKD. The CDR3 contains 14 residues. The CDR3 spells CATSDLDRRETQYF. Here the CDR3 DNA reads TGTGCCACCAGTGATTTGGACAGACGGGAGACCCAGTACTTC.

This clonotype has ten or more counts. The chain has TRBV20-1 and TRBJ1-5; TRBD1 agrees at 8 bases. Germline assignment: CDR1 DFQATT and CDR2 SNEGSKA (reference sequence). The CDR3 is 14 amino acids. The CDR3 region is CSLNGQGRSQPQHF. In DNA, the CDR3 is TGCAGCCTCAACGGACAGGGAAGGAGTCAGCCCCAGCATTTT.

This clonotype was picked up many times. The chain joins TRBV12-3 or TRBV12-4 to TRBJ1-5; D perhaps matches TRBD1 (5 bases). Trimming took 5 bases from V and 6 from J, leaving 8 bases between them. This CDR3 region has 12 residues. As DNA, the CDR3 is TGTGCCAGCAGTCTAGGGACTCAGCCCCAGCATTTT. Translated: CASSLGTQPQHF.

This clonotype was detected ten times or more. The chain links TRBV28 to TRBJ1-5, with D tentatively TRBD1 (6 bases). The CDR3 runs to 16 residues. The germline CDR1 and CDR2 sequences are MDHEN and SYDVKM. The germline V and J ends were trimmed by 6 bases and 5 bases, with 20 bases remaining between them. CDR3 sequence (DNA): TGTGCCAGCAGCCTCAGGGGCGGCGGAGCGGATCAGCCCCAGCATTTT. It encodes CASSLRGGGADQPQHF.